This T cell receptor beta chain was recorded in a study of cytomegalovirus exposure and HLA in healthy donors. For this clone: The antigen is not known.

V was cut by 4 bases and J by 0 bases, with 13 bases left in between. This CDR3 contains 16 residues. Per the germline V gene, CDR1 is SNHLY and CDR2 is FYNNEI. Researchers ran the PCR with 60 Vbeta and 13 Jbeta primers. The method was immunoSEQ multiplex PCR; TCRdb's version includes in-frame clones alone and lacks a portion of them. The sample holds around 100,000 clones, roughly 77% seen once. Broader study findings: Trimming of TCR beta V- and J-genes showed a link, identified in a later analysis, to a missense DCLRE1C variant.

The rearrangement joins TRBV2 to TRBJ1-3; D remains ambiguous. This clonotype originated in a woman between 18 and 30 years old in good health and CMV-seropositive. The sequencing sample was made of PBMCs. The CDR3 nucleotides read TGTGCCAGCAGTGCTTCGAACTCTCGCTCTGGAAACACCATATATTTT. Translation gives CASSASNSRSGNTIYF.